This T cell receptor beta chain was observed in a study of post-analysis software for immune sequencing data. The TCR beta cDNA libraries contained unique molecular identifiers. Input populations of roughly 1 to 10 million T cells gave rise to approximately 500,000 cDNA molecules. TCRdb ran MiXCR on the PCR reads and lists one entry per CDR3 protein. The sample includes about 680,000 distinct CDR3 sequences, approximately 59% of them seen just once. Points on this clonotype: Its target is unknown.

V was trimmed by 1 base and J by 8 bases, leaving 12 bases between them. The CDR3 contains 13 residues. CDR1 and CDR2 (germline): SGHRS, YFSETQ. Findings and caveats of the study: Patients showed TRBV5-6, TRBV5-1 and TRBV20-1 among a few TRBV segments more frequent than in controls. By F measure, samples from a shared preparation batch strongly co-clustered. Significantly decreased normalized Chao1 diversity was recorded for multiple sclerosis patients relative to controls.

Specimen: blood. The rearrangement links TRBV5-1 to TRBJ1-2; tentative D call: TRBD1 (6 bases). This receptor was identified in a girl aged 2 to 9 with multiple sclerosis. CDR3 sequence reads: CASSLSSGGGYTF. For the CDR3, the DNA is TGCGCCAGCAGCTTGAGTTCGGGGGGCGGCTACACCTTC.